This T cell receptor beta chain was captured in a study of cytomegalovirus exposure and HLA in healthy donors. Notes on the study in general: Several of the most significant clusters appeared, in a later analysis, to be linked to common viral pathogens. TCR sequences were mostly rare, though some public TCRs occurred in many donors. Most subjects had HLA-A and HLA-B alleles reportedly predicted accurately by TCR beta sequences.

This clone was observed a single time. Its cognate antigen is unknown. This CDR3 is 13 amino acids long. Germline V gene data show CDR1 as SGHTA and CDR2 as FQGNSA. Trimming cost V 5 bases and J 0 bases, with 5 bases left between them. Participants comprised healthy donors of bone marrow. The PCR had 60 Vbeta and 13 Jbeta primers. Clones were sequenced by immunoSEQ multiplex PCR, and TCRdb holds only the in-frame ones, with some missing. The sample has roughly 160,000 clones, around four fifths seen once. Sequences were obtained from PBMCs. This rearrangement joins TRBV7-2 to TRBJ1-5, with no clear D. The sequence was collected from a man younger than 45 in good health and CMV-seronegative. The CDR3 protein is CASSLFSNQPQHF. CDR3 DNA: TGTGCCAGCAGCCTCTTTAGCAATCAGCCCCAGCATTTT.